This T cell receptor beta chain was recovered during a study of vaccination effects on CD4 cells after COVID-19. Background on the study: Vaccination of participants consisted of two doses of either the BNT162b2 or mRNA-1273 vaccine. General study results and limits: Post-vaccine spike-reactive clones in convalescents were mainly new vaccine-induced clones. Infection-derived and vaccine-derived clones contracted markedly late after vaccination.

Measured with immunoSEQ multiplex PCR; TCRdb has only the in-frame clones, and not every one. The sample has approximately 19,000 clones, roughly 69% seen once. The CDR3 runs to 13 residues. V lost 0 bases and J lost 9, with 13 bases in between. The V gene's germline CDR1 is SGHRS and CDR2 YFSETQ. Within the ViraFEST assay, antigen-specific CD4+ T cells underwent expansion with viral peptide pools prior to sequencing. Isolation of CD4+ T cells took place after 10 days of culture. Documented for the person is a PCR-confirmed SARS-CoV-2 infection occurring between March and December 2020. Note on this clone: The antigen remains unidentified.

The J gene is TRBJ2-7, the V gene TRBV5-1; D gene uncertain. The sequences come from CD4+ T cells from PBMCs cultured with a peptide pool, collected before COVID-19 vaccination. This sequence originates from a human donor who had a prior SARS-CoV-2 infection. The CDR3 sequence is CASSLASENGQYF. CDR3 in DNA: TGCGCCAGCAGCTTGGCCTCAGAAAACGGGCAGTACTTC.